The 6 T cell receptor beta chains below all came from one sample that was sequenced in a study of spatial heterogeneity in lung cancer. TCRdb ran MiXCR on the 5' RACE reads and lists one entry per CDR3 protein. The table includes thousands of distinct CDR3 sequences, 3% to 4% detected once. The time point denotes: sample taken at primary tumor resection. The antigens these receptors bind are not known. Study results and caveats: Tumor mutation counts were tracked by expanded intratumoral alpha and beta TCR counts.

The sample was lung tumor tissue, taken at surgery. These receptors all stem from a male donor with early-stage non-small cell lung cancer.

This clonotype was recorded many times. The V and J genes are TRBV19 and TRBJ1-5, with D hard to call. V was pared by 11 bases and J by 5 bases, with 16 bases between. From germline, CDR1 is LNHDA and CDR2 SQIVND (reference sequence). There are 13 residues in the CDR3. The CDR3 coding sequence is TGTGCCCTATCCACGGGCAGAGATCAGCCCCAGCATTTT. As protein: CALSTGRDQPQHF. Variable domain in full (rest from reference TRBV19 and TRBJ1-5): DGGITQSPKYLFRKEGQNVTLSCEQNLNHDAMYWYRQDPGQGLRLIYYSQIVNDFQKGDIAEGYSVSREKKESFPLTVTSAQKNPTAFYLCALSTGRDQPQHFGDGTRLSIL.

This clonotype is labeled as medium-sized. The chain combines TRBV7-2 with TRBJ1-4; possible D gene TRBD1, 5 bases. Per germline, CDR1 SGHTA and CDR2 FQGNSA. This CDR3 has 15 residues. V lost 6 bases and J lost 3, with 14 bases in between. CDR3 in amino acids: CASSWGGGSNEKLFF. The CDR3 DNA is TGTGCCAGCAGTTGGGGGGGAGGGTCTAATGAAAAACTGTTTTTT.

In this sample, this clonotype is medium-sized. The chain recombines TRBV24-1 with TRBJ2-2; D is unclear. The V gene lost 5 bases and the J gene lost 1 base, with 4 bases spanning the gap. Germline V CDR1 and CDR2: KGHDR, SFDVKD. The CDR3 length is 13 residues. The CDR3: CATSVKNTGELFF. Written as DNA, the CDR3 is TGTGCCACCAGTGTGAAGAACACCGGGGAGCTGTTTTTT.

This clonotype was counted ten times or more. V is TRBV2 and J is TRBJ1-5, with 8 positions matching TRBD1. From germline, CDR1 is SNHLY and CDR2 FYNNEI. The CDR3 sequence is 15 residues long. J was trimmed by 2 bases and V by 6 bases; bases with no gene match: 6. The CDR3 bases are TGTGCCAGCAGGGACAGGGAGGAAGGCAATCAGCCCCAGCATTTT. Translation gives CASRDREEGNQPQHF.

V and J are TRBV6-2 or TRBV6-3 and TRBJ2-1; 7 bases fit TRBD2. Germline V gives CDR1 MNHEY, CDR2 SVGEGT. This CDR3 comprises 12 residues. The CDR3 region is CERREGENEQFF. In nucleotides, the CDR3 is TGTGAAAGAAGGGAGGGAGAAAATGAGCAGTTCTTC.

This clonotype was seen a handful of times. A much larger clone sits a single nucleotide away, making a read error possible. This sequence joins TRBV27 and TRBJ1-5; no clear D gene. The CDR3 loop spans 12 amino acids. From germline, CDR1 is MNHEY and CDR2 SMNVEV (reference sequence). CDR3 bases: TGTGTCAGCGGTTATAGCAATCAGCCCCAGCATTTT. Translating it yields CVSGYSNQPQHF.